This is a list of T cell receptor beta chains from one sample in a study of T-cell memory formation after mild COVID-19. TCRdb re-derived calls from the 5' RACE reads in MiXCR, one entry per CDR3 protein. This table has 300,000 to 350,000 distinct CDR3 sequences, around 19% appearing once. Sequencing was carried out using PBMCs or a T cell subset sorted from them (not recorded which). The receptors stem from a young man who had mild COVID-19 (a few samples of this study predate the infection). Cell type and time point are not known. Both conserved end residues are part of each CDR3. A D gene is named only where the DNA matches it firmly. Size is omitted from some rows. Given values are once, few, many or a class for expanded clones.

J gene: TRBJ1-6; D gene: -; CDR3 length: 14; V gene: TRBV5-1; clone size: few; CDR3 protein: CASSLGPIGSPLHF; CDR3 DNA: TGCGCCAGCAGCTTGGGCCCCATTGGGTCACCCCTCCACTTT
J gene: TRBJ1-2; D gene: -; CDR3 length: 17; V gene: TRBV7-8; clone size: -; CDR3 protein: CASSLRASAGADYGYTF; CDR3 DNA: TGTGCCAGCAGCTTACGGGCGTCAGCAGGGGCGGACTATGGCTACACCTTC
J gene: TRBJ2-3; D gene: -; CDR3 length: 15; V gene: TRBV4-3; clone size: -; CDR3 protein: CASSQESRAGDTQYF; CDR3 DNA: TGCGCCAGCAGCCAAGAGTCCAGGGCTGGAGATACGCAGTATTTT
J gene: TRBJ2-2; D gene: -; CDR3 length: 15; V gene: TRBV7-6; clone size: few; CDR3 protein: CASSLPSAGTGELFF; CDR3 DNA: TGTGCCAGCAGCTTACCTAGCGCCGGCACCGGGGAGCTGTTTTTT
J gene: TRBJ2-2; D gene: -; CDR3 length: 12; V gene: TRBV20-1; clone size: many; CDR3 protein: CSGRHLTGELFF; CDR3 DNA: TGCAGTGGAAGACATCTAACCGGGGAGCTGTTTTTT
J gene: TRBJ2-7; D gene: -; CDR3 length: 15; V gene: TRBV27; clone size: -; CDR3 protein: CASSLAAAGPYEQYF; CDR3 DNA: TGTGCCAGCAGTTTAGCAGCGGCAGGTCCTTACGAGCAGTACTTC
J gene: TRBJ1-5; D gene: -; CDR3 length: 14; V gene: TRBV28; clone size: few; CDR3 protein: CASISGQLDQPQHF; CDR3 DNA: TGTGCCAGCATCTCGGGGCAGCTCGATCAGCCCCAGCATTTT
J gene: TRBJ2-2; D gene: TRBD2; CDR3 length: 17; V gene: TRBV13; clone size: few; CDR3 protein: CASRPSLGLENTGELFF; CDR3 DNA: TGTGCCAGCAGGCCTAGCCTCGGACTAGAGAACACCGGGGAGCTGTTTTTT
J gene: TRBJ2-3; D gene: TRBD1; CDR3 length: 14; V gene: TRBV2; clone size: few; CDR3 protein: CARGTGGRQDTQYF; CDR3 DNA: TGTGCCAGGGGGACAGGGGGCCGGCAGGATACGCAGTATTTT
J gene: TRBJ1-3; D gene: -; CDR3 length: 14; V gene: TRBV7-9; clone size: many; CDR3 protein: CASSYTGSGNTIYF; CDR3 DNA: TGTGCCAGCAGCTACACAGGGTCTGGAAACACCATATATTTT
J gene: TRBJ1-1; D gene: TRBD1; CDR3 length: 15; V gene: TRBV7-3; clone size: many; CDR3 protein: CASSRGGLLNTEAFF; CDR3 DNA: TGTGCCAGCAGCCGAGGGGGCCTTTTGAACACTGAAGCTTTCTTT
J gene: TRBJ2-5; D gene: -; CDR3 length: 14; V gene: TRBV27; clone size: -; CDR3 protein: CASSSSRVQETQYF; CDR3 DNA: TGTGCCAGCAGCTCAAGCAGGGTCCAAGAGACCCAGTACTTC
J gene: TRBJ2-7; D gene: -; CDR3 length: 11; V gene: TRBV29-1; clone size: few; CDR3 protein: CSVLISYEQYF; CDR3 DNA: TGCAGCGTCCTCATCTCCTACGAGCAGTACTTC